This T cell receptor beta chain was observed in a study of beta chain features in type 1 diabetes. Overall study: Similarity in age, gender and cell yields was seen between patients and healthy donors.

This clone was counted between two and nine times. Sequencing targeted expressed TCRB transcripts, as all isolated RNA had been reverse transcribed. Sequencing was performed with immunoSEQ multiplex PCR; in TCRdb, only in-frame clones are kept and a portion is missing. The sample contains over 500,000 clones, about a sixth of which appear only once. The germline V gene encodes CDR1 KGHSH and CDR2 LQKENI. The CDR3 length is 16 residues. The ends lost 1 base at V and 1 base at J; junction bases unmatched: 4. The rearrangement joins TRBV18 to TRBJ2-3; TRBD1 agrees at 8 bases. The receptor comes from a man aged 18 to 30 in good health. Sequenced: naive CD4+ T cells from blood. CDR3: CASSPLLTGGTDTQYF. The DNA of the CDR3 is TGTGCCAGCTCACCACTACTGACAGGGGGCACAGATACGCAGTATTTT. The variable domain in full, completed from reference TRBV18 and TRBJ2-3, reads NAGVMQNPRHLVRRRGQEARLRCSPMKGHSHVYWYRQLPEEGLKFMVYLQKENIIDESGMPKERFSAEFPKEGPSILRIQQVVRGDSAAYFCASSPLLTGGTDTQYFGPGTRLTVL.